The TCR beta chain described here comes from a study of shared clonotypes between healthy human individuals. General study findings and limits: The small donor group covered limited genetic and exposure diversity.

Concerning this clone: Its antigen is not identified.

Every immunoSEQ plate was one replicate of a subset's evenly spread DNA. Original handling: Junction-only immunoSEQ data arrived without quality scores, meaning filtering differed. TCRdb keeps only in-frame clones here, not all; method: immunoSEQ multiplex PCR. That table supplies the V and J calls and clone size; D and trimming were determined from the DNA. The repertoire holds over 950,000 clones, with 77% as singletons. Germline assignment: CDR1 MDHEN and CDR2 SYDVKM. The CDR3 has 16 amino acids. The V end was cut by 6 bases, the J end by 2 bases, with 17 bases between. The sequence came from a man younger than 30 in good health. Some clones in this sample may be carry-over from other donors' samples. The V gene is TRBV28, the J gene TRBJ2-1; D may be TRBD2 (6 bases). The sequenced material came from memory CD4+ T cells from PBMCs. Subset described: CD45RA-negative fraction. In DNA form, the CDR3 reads TGTGCCAGCAGCACACGATACCGGACTACCTACAATGAGCAGTTCTTC. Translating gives CASSTRYRTTYNEQFF.